What follows is one T cell receptor (beta chain) and its context. This receptor's antigen is unknown. No base quality information exists; no much larger clone differs at one position. Participants in the prospective study were aged about 18 to 95 years, lived in some 24 United States geographic areas, and enrolled through a virtual design. In the prospective study, cohorts were assigned on the basis of participant-reported clinical history obtained from a screening survey and a study questionnaire. Each participant in the prospective study had whole blood, serum and a nasopharyngeal or oropharyngeal swab collected by mobile phlebotomists. Participants in the prospective study had the option to provide additional blood draws and questionnaires over an approximately 2-month period. Before DNA extraction, blood samples from the prospective study were shipped at room temperature or frozen. According to the germline V gene, CDR1 reads SGDLS and CDR2 reads YYNGEE. V gives up 0 bases and J gives up 5 bases, and the segment between their germline ends measures 12 bases. The CDR3 sequence holds 15 residues, the cysteine and phenylalanine included. Of all the DNA, just the CDR3 is kept, 45 bases in frame from base 1.

The sample belongs to a study of blood T cell repertoires in COVID-19 (TCRdb year 2020). Background for the entire study: Samples covering the acute and convalescent phases of COVID-19 were provided by collaborators in the United States, Italy and Spain. The material from the prospective study consisted of cDNA or gDNA derived from T cells, B-cell-depleted T cells, or PBMCs. Subjects who had been exposed to COVID-19, were actively infected with it, or had recovered from it provided the deeply sampled blood TCRbeta repertoires that made up the dataset. A freely available public database, intended as a resource for researchers studying the immune response to SARS-CoV-2, is where the repertoires were released. The samples were drawn from two sources: the first 160 participants of the ongoing ImmuneRACE study, and 1,254 subjects contributed by 6 global collaborators. Sample metadata almost always included a de-identified subject ID, COVID-19 status, age in years and sex. HLA class I and class II types, where available, came from metadata supplied by the sample provider rather than from assay-based typing.

The immunoSEQ Assay, a bias-controlled multiplex PCR, was used to amplify TCRbeta CDR3 regions from genomic DNA. Per the authors' processing: Nucleated cell counts per sample were estimated from amplification of reference gene primers within the assay. Sequence reads were collapsed and filtered to measure the absolute abundance of every unique TCRbeta CDR3 rearrangement. For each sample, productive Simpson clonality was calculated as the square root of Simpson's diversity index across productive rearrangements. TCRdb provides this immuneACCESS table in a form limited to in-frame rearrangements. Some clones are lacking; in checked studies, under half of them reflect an unresolved V gene, and why the rest are absent is not known. The D gene and trimming were derived from the DNA, and the V and J assignments and clone size from that table. The sample table shows some 410,000 clones, and 88% are seen once. Approximately 1% of the sample rests with the top ten.

On the study overall, not on this receptor specifically: The quantity of clinical and demographic metadata differed by source and by participant and was supplied without curation.

Input material: PBMCs or T cells enriched from blood (not recorded which). This clonotype was obtained from a woman aged 25 to 45 with acute COVID-19. The chain links TRBV9 with TRBJ1-5; no D gene call is confident. CDR3 sequence: CASSVDAVSDQPQHF. The nucleotides are TGTGCCAGCAGCGTAGACGCTGTCAGTGATCAGCCCCAGCATTTT.